Included here is one T cell receptor beta chain sequence, with context. Antigen: not known. This sample was taken from a study of Ad26.COV2.S vaccination and SARS-CoV-2 variants. Study-wide background: The donor was enrolled in the Ad26.COV2.S arm of the COV1001 trial.

Produced via immunoSEQ multiplex PCR; TCRdb's table is partial and in-frame only. Altogether approximately 350,000 clones are present, about four fifths being singletons, with the ten largest covering approximately 7%. Study outcomes and limitations: Comparable non-spike TCR breadth was observed in vaccine and placebo recipients.

Treatment specified: around 19 received Ad26.COV2.S at low or high dose, single or two shots; about 5 received placebo; per-sample allocation not given. Sampling took place 63 days after the first vaccine or placebo injection. The source of this sequence is a person between 18 and 59 years old who received the Ad26.COV2.S COVID-19 vaccine or a placebo. The sequenced sample was peripheral blood, obtained in a trial of Ad26.COV2.S vaccine versus placebo.

The CDR3 DNA sequence: TGCGCCAGCAGCCAGGGGGACCCAGGCACAGATACGCAGTATTTT. This encodes CASSQGDPGTDTQYF. V is TRBV5-1 and J is TRBJ2-3; TRBD1 agrees at 7 bases. The CDR3 contains 15 residues. V dropped 4 bases and J dropped 1; count of bases not matched to a gene: 6. Germline V gives CDR1 SGHRS, CDR2 YFSETQ. Full variable domain (outside the CDR3, taken from reference TRBV5-1 and TRBJ2-3): KAGVTQTPRYLIKTRGQQVTLSCSPISGHRSVSWYQQTPGQGLQFLFEYFSETQRNKGNFPGRFSGRQFSNSRSEMNVSTLELGDSALYLCASSQGDPGTDTQYFGPGTRLTVL.